These 27 T cell receptor beta chains share one sample of origin, sequenced in a study of CD8 T cells in Susac syndrome. The authors reverse transcribed roughly 0.5 to 1 ug RNA with random hexamers. TCRdb fed the immunoSEQ multiplex PCR reads into MiXCR, producing one record per CDR3 protein. The sample has about 70,000 distinct CDR3 sequences, nearly 96% seen once; the top ten hold roughly 0.11%. The sequencing sample was made of CD4+ T cells from PBMCs. These receptors were obtained from a human donor with multiple sclerosis.

This clonotype was recorded once. The rearrangement joins TRBV12-3 or TRBV12-4 to TRBJ1-6; the match to TRBD1 covers 10 bases. The CDR3 is 14 amino acids. The V gene end was trimmed by 6 bases and the J gene end by 10 bases; junction bases not matched to a gene: 6. The CDR3 protein is CASSRQGADSPLHF. The CDR3 DNA is TGTGCCAGCAGCAGACAGGGGGCAGACTCACCCCTCCACTTT.

The rearrangement uses TRBV7-9 and TRBJ1-1; D remains unclear. Trimming removed 5 bases from V and 8 bases from J, with 12 bases in between. Germline loops: CDR1 SEHNR, CDR2 FQNEAQ (reference sequence). This CDR3 comprises 12 residues. CDR3 sequence: CASSREAREAFF. The CDR3 bases are TGTGCCAGCAGCCGGGAGGCAAGGGAAGCTTTCTTT.

This chain uses TRBV5-1 with TRBJ2-1; the match to TRBD1 covers 12 bases. V lost 4 bases and J lost 4; bases outside the gene matches: 6. This CDR3 spans 16 amino acids. Germline CDR1 SGHRS, CDR2 YFSETQ. CDR3 sequence reads: CASSPGQGATYNEQFF. The CDR3 DNA reads TGCGCCAGCAGCCCGGGACAGGGGGCTACATACAATGAGCAGTTCTTC.

V is TRBV6-2 or TRBV6-3 and J is TRBJ1-2; D is perhaps TRBD1 (5 bases). From germline, CDR1 is MNHEY and CDR2 SVGEGT. The V end was cut by 2 bases, the J end by 8 bases, with 9 bases between. There are 12 residues in the CDR3. The CDR3, as DNA: TGTGCCAGCAGTTACCGACAGCGAGGCTACACCTTC. It specifies CASSYRQRGYTF.

The chain couples TRBV6-6 to TRBJ2-7; D is perhaps TRBD1 or TRBD2 (5 bases each). The germline V gene encodes CDR1 MNHNY and CDR2 SVGAGI (reference sequence). Trimming pared 4 bases from V and 0 bases from J, leaving 13 bases between. The CDR3 covers 15 residues. The CDR3 DNA sequence: TGTGCCAGCAGTTCCCCGGGACGGACCTCCTACGAGCAGTACTTC. It is translated as CASSSPGRTSYEQYF.

Comment on this clonotype: One end of the junction is discordant with germline, which a read error may explain. This chain joins TRBV3-1 and TRBJ1-5, with TRBD1 as a possible D gene (5 bases). CDR1 and CDR2 from the germline V gene are LGHDT and YNNKEL (reference sequence). The CDR3 sequence is 12 residues long. The CDR3 sequence is CASSQGDQPQHF. In nucleotides, the CDR3 is TGTGCCAGCAGTCAAGGGGATCAGCCCCAGCATTTT. Filled out from reference TRBV3-1 and TRBJ1-5, the complete variable domain reads DTAVSQTPKYLVTQMGNDKSIKCEQNLGHDTMYWYKQDSKKFLKIMFSYNNKELIINETVPNRFSPKSPDKAHLNLHINSLELGDSAVYFCASSQGDQPQHFGDGTRLSIL.

The J gene is TRBJ2-7, the V gene TRBV12-3 or TRBV12-4; D is possibly TRBD1 (5 bases). The V end lost 3 bases, the J end lost 3 bases, and 9 bases lay between the germline ends. This CDR3 comprises 13 residues. The chain's CDR3 is CASSLGRVYEQYF. In nucleotides, the CDR3 is TGTGCCAGCAGTTTGGGCAGGGTCTACGAGCAGTACTTC.

The rearrangement links TRBV12-3 or TRBV12-4 to TRBJ2-1; D not certain. The CDR3 extends over 14 amino acids. V lost 6 bases and J lost 0, with 9 bases in between. CDR3 region: CASSPPGSYNEQFF. The CDR3 bases are TGTGCCAGCAGCCCCCCTGGCTCCTACAATGAGCAGTTCTTC.

V is TRBV7-2 and J is TRBJ2-1, with D possibly matching TRBD1 (6 bases). Between the trimmed V and J ends, which lost 4 bases and 1 base, there was a span of 14 bases. Germline V gene data show CDR1 as SGHTA and CDR2 as FQGNSA. The CDR3 runs 16 residues. CDR3 in DNA: TGTGCCAGCAGCTGGGCAGGGGTCACTTCCTACAATGAGCAGTTCTTC. As protein: CASSWAGVTSYNEQFF.

The chain uses TRBV12-3 or TRBV12-4 and TRBJ2-6; D gene ambiguous. V lost 7 bases and J 2 bases, leaving 6 bases between the germline ends. This CDR3 contains 13 residues. The CDR3 DNA sequence: TGTGCCAGCATCGGGCCTGGGGCCAACGTCCTGACTTTC. Its protein is CASIGPGANVLTF.

The CDR3 DNA reads as TGTGCCAGCAGCCAAGGACCAAATAATTCACCCCTCCACTTT. The encoded protein is CASSQGPNNSPLHF. The chain joins TRBV3-1 to TRBJ1-6; D uncertain. CDR3 length: 14 amino acids. Germline V gene data show CDR1 as LGHDT and CDR2 as YNNKEL (reference sequence). V was trimmed by 1 base and J by 5 bases, leaving 6 bases between them.

The chain links TRBV6-1 to TRBJ1-1, with D hard to call. Germline values: CDR1 MNHNS, CDR2 SASEGT. This CDR3 has 11 residues. The ends were cut back, 11 bases at V and 8 bases at J, with 15 bases in the middle. CDR3 coding DNA: TGTGCCTGCGGCGGGTCGGTGGAAGCTTTCTTT. This translates into CACGGSVEAFF.

J is TRBJ1-5 and V is TRBV19; D is ambiguous. Per the germline V gene, CDR1 is LNHDA and CDR2 is SQIVND (reference sequence). V lost 3 bases, J lost 0 bases, and 6 bases lay in between. The CDR3 is 14 amino acids. CDR3 sequence: CASSIAGSNQPQHF. DNA for the CDR3: TGTGCCAGTAGTATCGCCGGTAGCAATCAGCCCCAGCATTTT. Complete variable domain (other parts from reference TRBV19 and TRBJ1-5): DGGITQSPKYLFRKEGQNVTLSCEQNLNHDAMYWYRQDPGQGLRLIYYSQIVNDFQKGDIAEGYSVSREKKESFPLTVTSAQKNPTAFYLCASSIAGSNQPQHFGDGTRLSIL.

V and J are TRBV24-1 and TRBJ2-1, with D perhaps TRBD1 (6 bases). Deletions cut 3 bases from V and 7 bases from J, with 12 bases between. CDR3 length: 14 amino acids. The germline V gene has CDR1 KGHDR and CDR2 SFDVKD. The CDR3 DNA is TGTGCCACCAGTGATCGGACAGAGAGGAATGAGCAGTTCTTC. Translated: CATSDRTERNEQFF.

The chain combines TRBV20-1 with TRBJ2-7, with D hard to call. Trimming cost V 1 base and J 2 bases, with 15 bases left between them. The V gene's germline CDR1 is DFQATT and CDR2 SNEGSKA (reference sequence). The CDR3 totals 15 residues. The CDR3 spells CSARAPRRTAYEQYF. In DNA form, the CDR3 reads TGCAGTGCTAGAGCCCCCCGACGAACCGCCTACGAGCAGTACTTC.

The rearrangement links TRBV12-3 or TRBV12-4 to TRBJ2-5, with D possibly matching TRBD2 (6 bases). V lost 6 bases to trimming and J lost 5 bases, with 19 bases between them. There are 15 residues in the CDR3. The CDR3 here is CASRPGSPGEETQYF. The CDR3, as DNA: TGTGCCAGCAGACCCGGTTCCCCGGGGGAGGAGACCCAGTACTTC.

This chain joins TRBV20-1 and TRBJ2-3; 9 bases map to TRBD2. Germline CDR1 is DFQATT and CDR2 is SNEGSKA (reference sequence). V trimming: 6 bases; J trimming: 2 bases; junction bases outside the gene matches: 6. This CDR3 is 14 amino acids long. The CDR3 loop is CSAAGGGATDTQYF. The CDR3 nucleotides are TGCAGTGCCGCGGGCGGGGGGGCCACAGATACGCAGTATTTT.

The chain uses TRBV5-1 and TRBJ2-5, with 8 nucleotides matching TRBD2. Per the germline V gene, CDR1 is SGHRS and CDR2 is YFSETQ. This CDR3 is 16 amino acids long. With 0 bases clipped from V and 2 bases from J, the junction kept 6 bases outside the gene matches. The CDR3 coding sequence is TGCGCCAGCAGCTTGGCGCCTAGCGGGCAACAAGAGACCCAGTACTTC. Translation: CASSLAPSGQQETQYF.

The chain joins TRBV12-3 or TRBV12-4 to TRBJ1-1; the match to TRBD1 covers 7 bases. Trimming cost V 5 bases and J 6 bases; bases outside gene matches: 12. The CDR3 covers 15 residues. CDR3 protein: CASSTSDRPESEAFF. The DNA for the CDR3 is TGTGCCAGCAGTACCTCGGACAGGCCTGAGTCTGAAGCTTTCTTT.

The J gene is TRBJ2-7, the V gene TRBV30; D is possibly TRBD1 (6 bases). The CDR3 consists of 12 residues. The germline CDR1 and CDR2 sequences are GTSNPN and SVGIG (reference sequence). Between the trimmed V and J ends, which lost 8 bases and 3 bases, there was a span of 14 bases. CDR3 coding DNA: TGTGCCATAGGCAGGGACATCTACGAGCAGTACTTC. It encodes CAIGRDIYEQYF.

The table lists this clonotype with a count of one. This rearrangement joins TRBV5-4 to TRBJ2-7; 7 positions match TRBD2. This CDR3 contains 15 residues. From germline, CDR1 is SGHNT and CDR2 YYREEE (reference sequence). V lost 3 bases, J lost 0 bases, and 6 bases stayed unmatched. CDR3 region: CASSSQRGASYEQYF. CDR3 sequence (DNA): TGTGCCAGCAGCTCACAGCGGGGAGCCTCCTACGAGCAGTACTTC.

V gene TRBV20-1 combines with J gene TRBJ2-3; D perhaps matches TRBD2 (5 bases). CDR1 DFQATT and CDR2 SNEGSKA come from the germline V gene (reference sequence). The CDR3 covers 13 residues. The V end was cut by 6 bases, the J end by 6 bases, with 16 bases between. CDR3 sequence (DNA): TGCAGTGCCGTAGCGACACGTGGTGATACGCAGTATTTT. It specifies CSAVATRGDTQYF.

This rearrangement joins TRBV20-1 to TRBJ2-1; D assignment may be TRBD1 or TRBD2 (5 bases each). Germline values: CDR1 DFQATT, CDR2 SNEGSKA (reference sequence). This CDR3 has 14 amino acids. V was trimmed by 5 bases and J by 4 bases, leaving 15 bases between them. The CDR3 sequence is CSAGRAGGYNEQFF. Written as DNA, the CDR3 is TGCAGTGCTGGCAGGGCTGGGGGTTACAATGAGCAGTTCTTC.

The gene calls are TRBV3-1 and TRBJ1-5; D ambiguous. Germline CDR1 reads LGHDT; CDR2 reads YNNKEL (reference sequence). There are 13 residues in the CDR3. Between the trimmed V and J ends, which lost 4 bases and 9 bases, there was a span of 13 bases. The CDR3 nucleotides read TGTGCCAGCAGCCCGGGAGGGATGGGGCCCCAGCATTTT. Its translation: CASSPGGMGPQHF.

The chain joins TRBV20-1 to TRBJ2-3; 9 bases agree with TRBD1. CDR1 DFQATT and CDR2 SNEGSKA come from the germline V gene (reference sequence). The CDR3 consists of 14 residues. J gave up 1 base and V 6 bases, and 5 bases lay outside the gene matches. The CDR3 sequence: CSATGGSGTDTQYF. DNA for the CDR3: TGCAGTGCGACAGGGGGGTCGGGCACAGATACGCAGTATTTT.

This chain connects TRBV5-1 to TRBJ2-7; D unclear. The CDR3 has 14 amino acids. Trimming cost V 3 bases and J 5 bases, with 15 bases left between them. Germline lookup yields CDR1 SGHRS and CDR2 YFSETQ. CDR3 DNA sequence: TGCGCCAGCAGCTCTAGTGAGGAGACCCACGAGCAGTACTTC. It specifies CASSSSEETHEQYF.

This clonotype was observed a single time. The chain employs TRBV3-1 and TRBJ1-1; 8 bases are shared with TRBD1. V shed 3 bases and J 7 bases; nucleotides not matched to a gene: 10. This CDR3 is built from 15 residues. Germline V CDR1 and CDR2: LGHDT, YNNKEL (reference sequence). The CDR3 here is CASSQGQANIGEAFF. The CDR3 coding sequence is TGTGCCAGCAGCCAGGGACAGGCGAACATCGGTGAAGCTTTCTTT.